A single sample is the source of the 23 T cell receptor beta chains below, sequenced in a study of blood T cell repertoires in COVID-19. Produced via immunoSEQ multiplex PCR; TCRdb's table is partial and in-frame only. The sample lists around 270,000 clones; 70% to 90% were seen once. The specimen sequenced was PBMCs or T cells enriched from blood (not recorded which). The source is a woman in her 30s who had recovered from COVID-19.

The V gene is TRBV7-2, the J gene TRBJ1-3, with 7 nucleotides matching TRBD1. V was pared by 6 bases and J by 2 bases, with 10 bases of the junction left unmatched. Germline loops: CDR1 SGHTA, CDR2 FQGNSA. The CDR3 totals 16 residues. This chain's CDR3 is CASSFYRGDAGNTIYF. CDR3 sequence (DNA): TGTGCCAGCAGTTTCTACAGGGGAGATGCTGGAAACACCATATATTTT.

The chain recombines TRBV19 with TRBJ1-5, with TRBD1 matching 9 bases. Per the germline V gene, CDR1 is LNHDA and CDR2 is SQIVND (reference sequence). Trimming removed 2 bases from V and 7 bases from J; junction bases left unmatched: 9. The CDR3 has 16 amino acids. The chain's CDR3 is CASSIPTTGGSQPQHF. The CDR3 DNA reads TGTGCCAGTAGTATACCTACTACAGGGGGCAGCCAGCCCCAGCATTTT.

The chain recombines TRBV15 with TRBJ1-2, with D uncertain. The germline gives CDR1 LNHNV, CDR2 YYDKDF (reference sequence). The CDR3 covers 16 residues. Trimming took 0 bases from V and 5 from J, leaving 16 bases between them. The CDR3 spells CATSRDHVKRWYGYTF. Written as DNA, the CDR3 is TGTGCCACCAGCAGAGATCACGTGAAGAGATGGTATGGCTACACCTTC.

The gene calls are TRBV4-2 and TRBJ2-1; 11 positions agree with TRBD1. V dropped 0 bases and J dropped 6; count of bases not matched to a gene: 4. The CDR3 covers 16 residues. CDR1 LGHNA and CDR2 YNFKEQ come from the germline V gene. The CDR3 reads CASSQDPGTGGNEQFF. CDR3 in DNA: TGTGCCAGCAGCCAAGATCCCGGGACAGGGGGCAATGAGCAGTTCTTC.

The chain joins TRBV3-1 (or the pseudogene TRBV3-2) to TRBJ1-1; D is ambiguous. Germline CDR1 LGHDT, CDR2 YNNKEL (reference sequence). Trimming shortened V by 3 bases and J by 5 bases, and 13 bases separated the two germline ends. This CDR3 contains 14 residues. The CDR3 here is CASSQLSAETEAFF. CDR3 sequence (DNA): TGTGCCAGCAGCCAGTTGTCCGCGGAGACTGAAGCTTTCTTT.

The gene calls are TRBV20-1 and TRBJ2-4; possibly TRBD1 for D (5 bases). The germline V and J ends were trimmed by 6 bases and 14 bases, with 17 bases remaining between them. The V gene's germline CDR1 is DFQATT and CDR2 SNEGSKA (reference sequence). The CDR3 length is 11 residues. Here the CDR3 DNA reads TGCAGTGCACCGAGTAGTGGCAGGGAGTACTTC. The encoded protein is CSAPSSGREYF.

This clone was observed a single time. The chain links TRBV15 to TRBJ1-2; 8 bases fit TRBD1. Trimming took 5 bases from V and 1 from J; bases not matched to a gene: 6. In germline, CDR1 is LNHNV, CDR2 YYDKDF (reference sequence). The CDR3 totals 15 residues. This chain's CDR3 is CATSGDRGINYGYTF. For the CDR3, the DNA is TGTGCCACCAGCGGTGACAGGGGCATTAACTATGGCTACACCTTC.

For the CDR3, the DNA is TGTGCCAGCAGGGCAGACAGGGGGGCGTACGAGCAGTACTTC. Amino acids: CASRADRGAYEQYF. This sequence joins TRBV28 and TRBJ2-7, with 9 nucleotides matching TRBD1. Germline V lookup: CDR1 MDHEN, CDR2 SYDVKM. J was trimmed by 4 bases and V by 6 bases; bases with no gene match: 7. This CDR3 is 14 amino acids long.

The count of this clone is one. The chain recombines TRBV29-1 with TRBJ1-1; unclear D gene. The CDR3 contains 14 residues. V dropped 3 bases and J dropped 1 base, with 12 bases sitting between them. Germline CDR1 SQVTM, CDR2 ANQGSEA. CDR3 DNA sequence: TGCAGCGTTGAGGGCAGAGCCCCGAACACTGAAGCTTTCTTT. This encodes CSVEGRAPNTEAFF. Filled out from reference TRBV29-1 and TRBJ1-1, the complete variable domain reads SAVISQKPSRDICQRGTSLTIQCQVDSQVTMMFWYRQQPGQSLTLIATANQGSEATYESGFVIDKFPISRPNLTFSTLTVSNMSPEDSSIYLCSVEGRAPNTEAFFGQGTRLTVV.

V usage is TRBV12-5 and J usage is TRBJ1-2; 9 nucleotides line up with TRBD1. Germline CDR1 reads LGHNT; CDR2 reads FRNRAP. V trimming: 5 bases; J trimming: 5 bases; junction bases outside the gene matches: 6. This CDR3 is built from 14 residues. The CDR3 loop reads CASGIGQGLYGYTF. CDR3 nucleotide sequence: TGTGCTAGTGGTATCGGACAGGGGCTTTATGGCTACACCTTC.

The DNA for the CDR3 is TGTGCCAGCAGCTCGACTAGTTGGAGAGAGACCCAGTACTTC. Its protein product is CASSSTSWRETQYF. The V gene is TRBV3-1 (or the pseudogene TRBV3-2), the J gene TRBJ2-5, with a possible D match to TRBD2 (6 bases). The CDR3 has 14 residues. Germline V gives CDR1 LGHDT, CDR2 YNNKEL (reference sequence). Trimming removed 5 bases at V and 4 bases at J, with 14 bases between.

The chain joins TRBV5-1 to TRBJ2-1; 10 bases fit TRBD1. Unmatched junction bases numbered 3, after V lost 0 bases and J lost 6 bases. CDR1 SGHRS and CDR2 YFSETQ come from the germline V gene. The CDR3 spans 15 residues. The CDR3 coding sequence is TGCGCCAGCAGCTTGGGAGGACAGGGGGTCAATGAGCAGTTCTTC. Protein product: CASSLGGQGVNEQFF. The full variable domain, with the rest looked up from reference TRBV5-1 and TRBJ2-1, is KAGVTQTPRYLIKTRGQQVTLSCSPISGHRSVSWYQQTPGQGLQFLFEYFSETQRNKGNFPGRFSGRQFSNSRSEMNVSTLELGDSALYLCASSLGGQGVNEQFFGPGTRLTVL.

This chain connects TRBV18 to TRBJ2-7; TRBD1 agrees at 9 bases. This CDR3 comprises 13 residues. CDR1 is KGHSH, CDR2 LQKENI, per germline. With V trimmed by 3 bases and J by 7 bases, 4 bases remained unmatched. The CDR3 spells CASSPTGTGEQYF. CDR3 DNA sequence: TGTGCCAGCTCACCGACAGGGACAGGGGAGCAGTACTTC.

The chain has TRBV14 and TRBJ1-6, with D uncertain. V was cut by 1 base and J by 7 bases, with 5 bases left in between. The CDR3 has 13 amino acids. CDR1 and CDR2 (germline): SGHDN, FVKESK. CDR3 sequence reads: CASSQAGNSPLHF. In nucleotides, the CDR3 is TGTGCCAGCAGCCAAGCCGGGAATTCACCCCTCCACTTT.

The chain employs TRBV11-3 and TRBJ2-3; maybe TRBD1 (5 bases). Trimming removed 1 base from V and 0 bases from J, with 8 bases in between. The CDR3 is made up of 15 amino acids. The germline CDR1 and CDR2 sequences are SGHNT and YENEEA. The CDR3 is CASSLGGPSTDTQYF. The CDR3 DNA is TGTGCCAGCAGCTTAGGGGGCCCTAGCACAGATACGCAGTATTTT.

This clone has a handful of counts. The J gene is TRBJ1-1, the V gene TRBV23-1, with D possibly matching TRBD1 (6 bases). TRBV23-1 is an ORF, and what it does is uncertain. CDR3 length equals 17 residues. The germline V and J ends were trimmed by 0 bases and 8 bases, with 22 bases remaining between them. The CDR3 loop reads CASSQSRGYRVKGEAFF. The CDR3 region has the DNA TGCGCCAGCAGTCAATCGCGAGGGTACAGGGTCAAAGGGGAAGCTTTCTTT.

In its sample, this clone was seen once. This chain uses TRBV5-6 with TRBJ1-2, with 7 bases lining up with TRBD1. CDR3 length: 13 amino acids. Germline V gene lookup returns CDR1 SGHDT and CDR2 YYEEEE. V lost 4 bases and J lost 8; bases outside the gene matches: 8. CDR3 protein: CASSADRVGGYTF. The CDR3 DNA reads as TGTGCCAGCAGCGCAGACAGGGTTGGAGGCTACACCTTC.

The chain uses TRBV5-1 and TRBJ1-1; possible D gene TRBD1, 6 bases. The CDR3 is 16 amino acids. Per germline, CDR1 SGHRS and CDR2 YFSETQ. With 2 bases removed from V and 4 bases from J, the gap between germline ends came to 18 bases. The CDR3 bases are TGCGCCAGCAGCTTAAAACCGACAGGATCTAGCACTGAAGCTTTCTTT. Amino acid sequence: CASSLKPTGSSTEAFF.

V is TRBV5-1 and J is TRBJ2-5; maybe TRBD2 (5 bases). Germline V gives CDR1 SGHRS, CDR2 YFSETQ. CDR3 length: 11 amino acids. V shed 5 bases and J shed 5 bases, with 7 bases lying between them. CDR3 in amino acids: CASRRGETQYF. CDR3 bases: TGCGCCAGCAGACGCGGGGAGACCCAGTACTTC.

This clone showed up just a few times. The chain employs TRBV2 and TRBJ2-5; D ambiguous. The CDR3 covers 14 residues. Looked up from germline, CDR1 is SNHLY and CDR2 is FYNNEI. The V gene lost 5 bases and the J gene lost 5 bases, with 15 bases spanning the gap. The chain's CDR3 is CASSFNYIPETQYF. The CDR3 DNA is TGTGCCAGCAGTTTTAATTACATTCCCGAGACCCAGTACTTC.

This clone turned up a few times. J is TRBJ1-4 and V is TRBV25-1, with TRBD1 matching 8 bases. V was pared by 6 bases and J by 8 bases, with 8 bases of the junction left unmatched. CDR3 length: 14 amino acids. From germline, CDR1 is MGHDK and CDR2 SYGVNS. The CDR3 region has the DNA TGTGCCAGCAGCCAGGACAGGGACATGGAAAAACTGTTTTTT. This codes for CASSQDRDMEKLFF.

The chain carries TRBV19 and TRBJ1-4; the D gene is possibly TRBD1 (5 bases). V shed 3 bases and J shed 8 bases, with 13 bases lying between them. The V gene's germline CDR1 is LNHDA and CDR2 SQIVND (reference sequence). The CDR3 covers 14 residues. The CDR3 sequence: CASSIARVGEKLFF. CDR3 coding DNA: TGTGCCAGTAGTATCGCCAGGGTGGGAGAAAAACTGTTTTTT. The variable domain in full, with the rest retrieved from reference TRBV19 and TRBJ1-4, is DGGITQSPKYLFRKEGQNVTLSCEQNLNHDAMYWYRQDPGQGLRLIYYSQIVNDFQKGDIAEGYSVSREKKESFPLTVTSAQKNPTAFYLCASSIARVGEKLFFGSGTQLSVL.

J is TRBJ1-2 and V is TRBV4-1; D unresolved. The CDR3 contains 12 residues. Germline-derived CDR1 and CDR2 are MGHRA and YSYEKL. Trimming left V 0 bases short and J 8 bases short, with 7 bases between. The CDR3 is CASSQEVRGYTF. CDR3 DNA: TGCGCCAGCAGCCAAGAAGTGCGGGGCTACACCTTC.